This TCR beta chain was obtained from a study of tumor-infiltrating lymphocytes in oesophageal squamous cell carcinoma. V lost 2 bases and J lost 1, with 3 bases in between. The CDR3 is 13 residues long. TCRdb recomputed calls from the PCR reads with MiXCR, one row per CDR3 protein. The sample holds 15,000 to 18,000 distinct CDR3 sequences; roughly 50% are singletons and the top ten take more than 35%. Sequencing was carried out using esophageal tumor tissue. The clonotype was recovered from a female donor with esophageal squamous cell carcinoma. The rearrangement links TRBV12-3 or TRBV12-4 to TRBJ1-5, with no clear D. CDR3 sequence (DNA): TGTGCCAGCAGTTTAACGAGCAATCAGCCCCAGCATTTT. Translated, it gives CASSLTSNQPQHF.